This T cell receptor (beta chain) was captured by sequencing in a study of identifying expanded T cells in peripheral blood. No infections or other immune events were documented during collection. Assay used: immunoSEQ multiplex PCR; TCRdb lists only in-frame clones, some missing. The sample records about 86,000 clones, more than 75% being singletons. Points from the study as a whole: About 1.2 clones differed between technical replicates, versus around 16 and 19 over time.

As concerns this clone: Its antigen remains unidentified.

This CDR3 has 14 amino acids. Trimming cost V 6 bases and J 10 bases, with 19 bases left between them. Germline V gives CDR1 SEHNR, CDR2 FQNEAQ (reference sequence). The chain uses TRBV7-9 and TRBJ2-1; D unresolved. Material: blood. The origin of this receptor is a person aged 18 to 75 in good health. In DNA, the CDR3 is TGTGCCAGCAGAAACAGAGCCCTCCTCACGGAGCAGTTCTTC. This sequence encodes CASRNRALLTEQFF.